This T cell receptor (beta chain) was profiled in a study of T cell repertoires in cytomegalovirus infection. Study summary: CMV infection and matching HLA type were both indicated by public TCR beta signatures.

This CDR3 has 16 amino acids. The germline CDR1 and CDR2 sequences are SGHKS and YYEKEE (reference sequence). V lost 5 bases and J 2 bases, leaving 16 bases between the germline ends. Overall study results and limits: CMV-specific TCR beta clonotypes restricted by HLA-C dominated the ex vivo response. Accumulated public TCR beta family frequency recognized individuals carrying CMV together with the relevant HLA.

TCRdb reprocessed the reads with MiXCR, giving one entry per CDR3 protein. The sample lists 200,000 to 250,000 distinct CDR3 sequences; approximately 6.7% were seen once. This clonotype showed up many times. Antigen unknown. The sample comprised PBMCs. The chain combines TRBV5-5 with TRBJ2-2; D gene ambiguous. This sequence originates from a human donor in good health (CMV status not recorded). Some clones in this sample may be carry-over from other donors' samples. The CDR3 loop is CASRRSPGPNTGELFF. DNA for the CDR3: TGTGCCAGCAGACGGAGCCCTGGACCAAACACCGGGGAGCTGTTTTTT.